The 32 T cell receptor beta chains below come from one sample, sequenced in a study of cytomegalovirus exposure and HLA in healthy donors. PCR used 60 Vbeta primers and 13 Jbeta primers. Generated by immunoSEQ multiplex PCR, the TCRdb table keeps only in-frame clones and is missing some. The data show 100,000 to 150,000 clones, roughly 80% seen once. The sample was PBMCs. All receptors derive from a man aged 18 to 29 in good health and CMV-seropositive.

V and J are TRBV30 and TRBJ2-6; TRBD2 might be the D (7 bases). Between the trimmed V and J ends, which lost 2 bases and 4 bases, there was a span of 21 bases. From germline, CDR1 is GTSNPN and CDR2 SVGIG (reference sequence). The CDR3 contains 18 residues. CDR3 sequence (DNA): TGTGCCTGGAGTACCCCTGGGGAGGGGGTGAAAGGGGCCAACGTCCTGACTTTC. Protein product: CAWSTPGEGVKGANVLTF.

The chain couples TRBV7-2 to TRBJ2-2, with D possibly matching TRBD2 (5 bases). This CDR3 has 15 residues. Germline V lookup: CDR1 SGHTA, CDR2 FQGNSA. Trimming pared 1 base from V and 4 bases from J, leaving 10 bases between. The DNA for the CDR3 is TGTGCCAGCAGCTTAGTGGGGAGTACCACCGGGGAGCTGTTTTTT. Residues: CASSLVGSTTGELFF.

The V gene is TRBV5-4, the J gene TRBJ2-3, with unresolved D. V was clipped by 3 bases and J by 1 base, with 21 bases between them. Per germline, CDR1 SGHNT and CDR2 YYREEE (reference sequence). CDR3 length equals 18 residues. CDR3 protein: CASSSPNRRSTGTDTQYF. The DNA of the CDR3 is TGTGCCAGCAGCTCCCCCAATCGCAGGTCCACTGGCACAGATACGCAGTATTTT.

This chain links TRBV5-1 with TRBJ1-5, with no clear D. This CDR3 region has 12 residues. Germline CDR1 reads SGHRS; CDR2 reads YFSETQ. Trimming left V 1 base short and J 8 bases short, with 7 bases between. The CDR3 spells CASSLTPKPQHF. For the CDR3, the DNA is TGCGCCAGCAGCTTGACCCCTAAGCCCCAGCATTTT. Full variable domain (outside the CDR3, taken from reference TRBV5-1 and TRBJ1-5): KAGVTQTPRYLIKTRGQQVTLSCSPISGHRSVSWYQQTPGQGLQFLFEYFSETQRNKGNFPGRFSGRQFSNSRSEMNVSTLELGDSALYLCASSLTPKPQHFGDGTRLSIL.

The chain recombines TRBV5-1 with TRBJ2-7, with TRBD1 matching 8 bases. The CDR3 runs 15 residues. V lost 4 bases to trimming and J lost 2 bases; unmatched junction nucleotides: 8. Germline CDR1 and CDR2: SGHRS and YFSETQ. In DNA, the CDR3 is TGCGCCAGCAGCATCGGGACAGGCGCTACCTACGAGCAGTACTTC. Amino acids: CASSIGTGATYEQYF. Looking up the rest from reference TRBV5-1 and TRBJ2-7 gives the full variable domain: KAGVTQTPRYLIKTRGQQVTLSCSPISGHRSVSWYQQTPGQGLQFLFEYFSETQRNKGNFPGRFSGRQFSNSRSEMNVSTLELGDSALYLCASSIGTGATYEQYFGPGTRLTVT.

This clone showed up just once. V and J are TRBV9 and TRBJ1-6; D is uncertain. CDR1 and CDR2 (germline): SGDLS, YYNGEE. The CDR3 is 14 residues long. V was pared by 0 bases and J by 5 bases, with 6 bases between. Here the CDR3 reads CASSVGIDNSPLHF. The CDR3 region has the DNA TGTGCCAGCAGCGTAGGTATTGATAATTCACCCCTCCACTTT.

This sequence joins TRBV5-4 and TRBJ2-2; TRBD1 aligns across 7 bases. There are 16 residues in the CDR3. Germline lookup yields CDR1 SGHNT and CDR2 YYREEE (reference sequence). V gave up 1 base and J gave up 4 bases; unmatched junction bases: 7. The chain's CDR3 is CASSLQRDRVTGELFF. The CDR3 coding sequence is TGTGCCAGCAGCTTGCAAAGGGACAGAGTCACCGGGGAGCTGTTTTTT. Full variable domain (rest looked up from reference TRBV5-4 and TRBJ2-2): ETGVTQSPTHLIKTRGQQVTLRCSSQSGHNTVSWYQQALGQGPQFIFQYYREEENGRGNFPPRFSGLQFPNYSSELNVNALELDDSALYLCASSLQRDRVTGELFFGEGSRLTVL.

The rearrangement joins TRBV6-5 to TRBJ2-7; weak D call: TRBD1 (6 bases). CDR3 size: 15 residues. Trimming stripped 6 bases from V and 2 bases from J, with 17 bases between. Looked up from germline, CDR1 is MNHEY and CDR2 is SVGAGI. The CDR3 bases are TGTGCCAGCAGGGCCCAGGGGATAGGGGCCTACGAGCAGTACTTC. It is translated as CASRAQGIGAYEQYF.

The V and J genes are TRBV27 and TRBJ1-5; maybe TRBD1 (6 bases). V dropped 6 bases and J dropped 0 bases, with 12 bases sitting between them. The CDR3 spans 15 residues. Germline lookup yields CDR1 MNHEY and CDR2 SMNVEV (reference sequence). The CDR3 DNA is TGTGCCAGCAGAGAACTGGGGGCTAGCAATCAGCCCCAGCATTTT. Its protein product is CASRELGASNQPQHF.

V usage is TRBV11-2 and J usage is TRBJ2-1, with D unresolved. Between the trimmed V and J ends, which lost 3 bases and 4 bases, there was a span of 7 bases. Looked up from germline, CDR1 is SGHAT and CDR2 is FQNNGV. CDR3 length: 13 residues. For the CDR3, the DNA is TGTGCCAGCAGCTTGTTGGCTTACAATGAGCAGTTCTTC. Its protein product is CASSLLAYNEQFF.

The rearrangement joins TRBV10-1 to TRBJ2-7; maybe TRBD1 (6 bases). The CDR3 length is 14 residues. V lost 2 bases and J 2 bases, leaving 10 bases between the germline ends. CDR1 is WNHNN and CDR2 is SYGVQD in the germline V gene (reference sequence). CDR3 residues: CASSEGRTAYEQYF. The CDR3 coding sequence is TGCGCCAGCAGTGAGGGAAGGACAGCCTACGAGCAGTACTTC.

CDR3: CASSQTSGRRNTGELFF. DNA for the CDR3: TGCGCCAGCAGCCAAACTAGCGGGAGGCGAAACACCGGGGAGCTGTTTTTT. V is TRBV4-1 and J is TRBJ2-2; TRBD2 aligns across 12 bases. Germline CDR1 reads MGHRA; CDR2 reads YSYEKL. V shed 2 bases, J shed 2 bases, and the junction held 3 bases outside the gene matches. This CDR3 has 17 residues.

About this clone itself: This specimen includes other DNA sequences encoding the same CDR3. This chain links TRBV30 with TRBJ1-1; 7 nucleotides align to TRBD1. Germline V gives CDR1 GTSNPN, CDR2 SVGIG (reference sequence). Germline trimming cut 8 bases from V and 8 bases from J; bases unmatched to any gene: 17. The CDR3 spans 14 residues. DNA for the CDR3: TGTGCCCTCTGGACAGGTGTCGGAGGATCGGAAGCTTTCTTT. Protein: CALWTGVGGSEAFF.

This chain connects TRBV19 to TRBJ1-2; 7 bases align to TRBD1. This CDR3 is 15 amino acids long. Germline V gene sequence: CDR1 LNHDA, CDR2 SQIVND (reference sequence). The V segment lost 6 bases and the J segment 2 bases; nucleotides outside the gene matches: 9. The CDR3: CASRSQTRGNYGYTF. CDR3 bases: TGTGCCAGTAGGTCCCAAACCAGGGGGAACTATGGCTACACCTTC.

This chain links TRBV27 with TRBJ1-5; 11 positions match TRBD1. Germline values: CDR1 MNHEY, CDR2 SMNVEV (reference sequence). The CDR3 has 16 residues. The trim removed 5 bases at V and 3 bases at J, leaving 6 bases unmatched. In DNA, the CDR3 is TGTGCCAGCAGTCCGGGGACAGGGGGATACAATCAGCCCCAGCATTTT. Protein product: CASSPGTGGYNQPQHF.

V and J are TRBV6-1 and TRBJ2-1; TRBD2 matches at 11 bases. This CDR3 has 15 amino acids. The germline CDR1 and CDR2 sequences are MNHNS and SASEGT. V lost 2 bases, J lost 6 bases, and 3 bases stayed unmatched. CDR3 sequence (DNA): TGTGCCAGCAGTGAATGGGGGACTAGCGGCAATGAGCAGTTCTTC. Protein product: CASSEWGTSGNEQFF.

Comment on this clone: A junction end diverges from the germline sequence, so it may reflect a read error. This chain links TRBV27 with TRBJ1-4; 10 bases fit TRBD1. The CDR3 contains 13 residues. Germline loops: CDR1 MNHEY, CDR2 SMNVEV (reference sequence). CDR3 nucleotides: TGTGCCGGCAGGGACAGGGGCAGGGAAAAACTGTTTTTT. Protein: CAGRDRGREKLFF.

The rearrangement links TRBV27 to TRBJ1-2, with 9 bases aligning to TRBD1. CDR1 is MNHEY and CDR2 is SMNVEV in the germline V gene (reference sequence). V trimming: 7 bases; J trimming: 7 bases; junction bases outside the gene matches: 10. The CDR3 runs 14 residues. The CDR3 bases are TGTGCCAGCAATAGCGGACAGGGGATAAGTGGCTACACCTTC. Protein product: CASNSGQGISGYTF.

The chain combines TRBV7-2 with TRBJ2-3, with a tentative D call TRBD1 (5 bases). The CDR3 has 17 residues. Germline lookup yields CDR1 SGHTA and CDR2 FQGNSA. Trimming removed 5 bases at V and 2 bases at J, with 20 bases between. CDR3 nucleotide sequence: TGTGCCAGCAGCCCGAACAGGCTTATTCGTAACACAGATACGCAGTATTTT. As protein: CASSPNRLIRNTDTQYF.

The chain is built from TRBV7-2 and TRBJ1-2; 9 bases map to TRBD1. The germline CDR1 and CDR2 sequences are SGHTA and FQGNSA. Trimming at V came to 4 bases and at J to 2 bases, leaving 5 bases not matched to a gene. The CDR3 consists of 15 residues. CDR3 nucleotides: TGTGCCAGCAGCTCCGGGACAGGGTGGAACTATGGCTACACCTTC. Protein sequence: CASSSGTGWNYGYTF.

The chain has TRBV9 and TRBJ2-1; 9 bases are a match to TRBD1. CDR1 SGDLS and CDR2 YYNGEE come from the germline V gene. V was pared by 4 bases and J by 15 bases, with 17 bases of the junction left unmatched. The CDR3 consists of 15 residues. This CDR3 reads CASSPTGTGSGFGFF. The DNA of the CDR3 is TGTGCCAGCAGCCCAACCGGGACAGGGTCGGGCTTTGGGTTCTTC.

The rearrangement links TRBV6-5 to TRBJ1-2, with D unresolved. Germline V gene data show CDR1 as MNHEY and CDR2 as SVGAGI. V was cut by 0 bases and J by 6 bases, with 8 bases left in between. The CDR3 is 13 residues long. The CDR3 sequence is CASSYSGTDGYTF. The DNA of the CDR3 is TGTGCCAGCAGTTACTCGGGCACCGATGGCTACACCTTC.

This clone was found once. The rearrangement joins TRBV6-1 to TRBJ1-6, with TRBD1 identical over 10 bases. The CDR3 is made up of 17 amino acids. The trim removed 4 bases at V and 0 bases at J, leaving 3 bases unmatched. Germline values: CDR1 MNHNS, CDR2 SASEGT. The CDR3 DNA is TGTGCCAGCAGTGCGACAGGGGGCGACTCCTATAATTCACCCCTCCACTTT. Amino acids: CASSATGGDSYNSPLHF.

In regard to this clone: The junction does not match germline at one end; this may be a read error. The chain uses TRBV11-2 and TRBJ2-7; possibly TRBD1 for D (5 bases). Germline V gene lookup returns CDR1 SGHAT and CDR2 FQNNGV. This CDR3 has 12 amino acids. The CDR3 region has the DNA TGTGCCAGCAGCTGGGGCAGTTACGGGCAGTACTTC. It yields the protein CASSWGSYGQYF.

V is TRBV5-5 and J is TRBJ2-7; TRBD2 is a possible D gene (6 bases). This CDR3 has 15 residues. Deletions cut 1 base from V and 6 bases from J, with 17 bases between. Germline CDR1 and CDR2: SGHKS and YYEKEE (reference sequence). The CDR3, as DNA: TGTGCCAGCAGCTTGACCAGGGACTTTACCTCCGAGCAGTACTTC. Protein sequence: CASSLTRDFTSEQYF.

The chain joins TRBV6-1 to TRBJ2-1; perhaps TRBD1 as D (6 bases). Trimming cost V 5 bases and J 6 bases, with 11 bases left between them. The CDR3 runs to 13 residues. Germline V gene data show CDR1 as MNHNS and CDR2 as SASEGT. The CDR3 spells CASSPGQINEQFF. Here the CDR3 DNA reads TGTGCCAGCAGTCCCGGACAGATCAATGAGCAGTTCTTC.

Points on this clone: Other DNA variants within this sample encode the same CDR3. The chain joins TRBV5-6 to TRBJ2-7; 8 bases are shared with TRBD1. Germline V lookup: CDR1 SGHDT, CDR2 YYEEEE. The CDR3 has 13 amino acids. With 7 bases clipped from V and 4 bases from J, the junction kept 7 bases outside the gene matches. The CDR3 coding sequence is TGTGCCAGCGAAACAGGGGGGTCTTACGAGCAGTACTTC. This codes for CASETGGSYEQYF.

The chain joins TRBV7-2 to TRBJ2-5, with D maybe TRBD2 (6 bases). Germline loops: CDR1 SGHTA, CDR2 FQGNSA. V was cut by 5 bases and J by 2 bases, with 15 bases left in between. The CDR3 contains 15 residues. Here the CDR3 reads CASSRDASEQETQYF. CDR3 bases: TGTGCCAGCAGCCGAGATGCTAGCGAGCAAGAGACCCAGTACTTC.

The chain uses TRBV4-3 and TRBJ2-5; tentatively, D is TRBD2 (5 bases). With 0 bases removed from V and 11 bases from J, the gap between germline ends came to 22 bases. The germline CDR1 and CDR2 sequences are LGHNA and YSLEER. The CDR3 loop spans 16 amino acids. The CDR3 region is CASSQDSGVVSGEQYF. The CDR3 nucleotides are TGCGCCAGCAGCCAAGATAGTGGAGTGGTGAGTGGGGAGCAGTACTTC.

The genes are TRBV10-3 and TRBJ1-6, with D possibly matching TRBD1 (6 bases). The germline V gene encodes CDR1 ENHRY and CDR2 SYGVKD. Trimming shortened V by 4 bases and J by 0 bases, and 10 bases separated the two germline ends. The CDR3 has 16 amino acids. The CDR3 is CAISVQGSSYNSPLHF. The CDR3, as DNA: TGTGCCATCAGTGTACAGGGAAGCTCCTATAATTCACCCCTCCACTTT.

The V call is TRBV27, the J call TRBJ1-4; D unresolved. The CDR3 has 16 residues. Germline V gene lookup returns CDR1 MNHEY and CDR2 SMNVEV (reference sequence). V shed 6 bases and J shed 6 bases, with 20 bases lying between them. The CDR3 nucleotides read TGTGCCAGCAGCCGAGGGTCTAGGGTAGGCGATGAAAAACTGTTTTTT. It specifies CASSRGSRVGDEKLFF.

As to this clone: Other nucleotide sequences in the sample specify the same CDR3. The chain joins TRBV7-2 to TRBJ2-3; TRBD2 aligns across 7 bases. The CDR3 covers 15 residues. V dropped 1 base and J dropped 1; count of bases not matched to a gene: 2. Per the germline V gene, CDR1 is SGHTA and CDR2 is FQGNSA. CDR3 loop: CASSLVAGGTDTQYF. The CDR3 DNA follows: TGTGCCAGCAGCTTAGTGGCGGGAGGCACAGATACGCAGTATTTT.